A single sample gave rise to the 12 T cell receptor beta chains below, sequenced in a study of control samples from healthy donors and cancer patients. Repertoires were generated with immunoSEQ multiplex PCR, while TCRdb's copy carries only in-frame clones and drops some. This sample carries around 100,000 clones, approximately 90% of them seen once, and the ten largest clones take 15% to 20%. The sample consisted of PBMCs. These receptors originate from a man between 60 and 70 years old with lung cancer.

The chain carries TRBV5-1 and TRBJ1-6; no firm D call. Germline values: CDR1 SGHRS, CDR2 YFSETQ. The CDR3 totals 13 residues. Trimming left V 0 bases short and J 10 bases short, with 8 bases between. The CDR3 sequence: CASSLETESPLHF. The CDR3 DNA follows: TGCGCCAGCAGCTTGGAGACGGAATCACCCCTCCACTTT.

V is TRBV18 and J is TRBJ1-1; TRBD1 is a possible D gene (5 bases). Germline V CDR1 and CDR2: KGHSH, LQKENI. The CDR3 contains 14 residues. Trimming stripped 3 bases from V and 0 bases from J, with 8 bases between. The CDR3 region is CASSPGVMNTEAFF. DNA for the CDR3: TGTGCCAGCTCACCGGGGGTCATGAACACTGAAGCTTTCTTT.

This clone was recorded only once. J is TRBJ1-1 and V is TRBV30; no definite D call. The length of the CDR3 is 12 residues. Trimming shortened V by 5 bases and J by 5 bases, and 12 bases separated the two germline ends. CDR1 and CDR2 (germline): GTSNPN, SVGIG (reference sequence). This CDR3 reads CAWWRRETEAFF. CDR3 sequence (DNA): TGTGCCTGGTGGCGGAGGGAAACTGAAGCTTTCTTT. Drawing the rest from reference TRBV30 and TRBJ1-1, the complete variable domain is SQTIHQWPATLVQPVGSPLSLECTVEGTSNPNLYWYRQAAGRGLQLLFYSVGIGQISSEVPQNLSASRPQDRQFILSSKKLLLSDSGFYLCAWWRRETEAFFGQGTRLTVV.

The chain combines TRBV10-1 with TRBJ1-1; D is unresolved. The CDR3 sequence is 13 residues long. The V gene lost 3 bases and the J gene lost 1 base, with 6 bases spanning the gap. Germline-derived CDR1 and CDR2 are WNHNN and SYGVQD (reference sequence). In DNA form, the CDR3 reads TGCGCCAGCAGTGAAGGCCAGAACACTGAAGCTTTCTTT. This encodes CASSEGQNTEAFF.

CDR3 in DNA: TGTGCCAGCAGCCACGGGACGGGCACCTACAATGAGCAGTTCTTC. Its protein product is CASSHGTGTYNEQFF. The chain joins TRBV11-2 to TRBJ2-1; D could derive from TRBD1 or TRBD2 (5 bases each). This CDR3 contains 15 residues. CDR1 is SGHAT, CDR2 FQNNGV, per germline. With 5 bases removed from V and 2 bases from J, the gap between germline ends came to 13 bases.

This chain links TRBV3-1 (or the pseudogene TRBV3-2) with TRBJ2-2, with D possibly matching TRBD2 (6 bases). The V gene's germline CDR1 is LGHDT and CDR2 YNNKEL (reference sequence). The CDR3 sequence is 16 residues long. Trimming removed 8 bases from V and 0 bases from J, with 16 bases in between. The CDR3 here is CASEALAASNTGELFF. The CDR3, as DNA: TGTGCCAGCGAAGCTTTAGCGGCCTCGAACACCGGGGAGCTGTTTTTT.

The chain recombines TRBV7-3 with TRBJ2-1, with D hard to call. V lost 1 base and J lost 7, with 11 bases in between. Germline V gene lookup returns CDR1 SGHTA and CDR2 FQGTGA. This CDR3 comprises 14 residues. CDR3 sequence (DNA): TGTGCCAGCAGCTTAAGGGGATTCGCAAATGAGCAGTTCTTC. Amino acids: CASSLRGFANEQFF.

The V gene is TRBV5-6, the J gene TRBJ1-1; 9 nucleotides line up with TRBD1. CDR1 is SGHDT, CDR2 YYEEEE, per germline. CDR3 length: 16 amino acids. The J segment lost 7 bases and the V segment lost 4 bases, leaving 14 bases of the junction unmatched. Here the CDR3 reads CASSLGQGATLLEAFF. The CDR3 coding sequence is TGTGCCAGCAGCCTGGGACAGGGCGCAACTTTACTTGAAGCTTTCTTT.

The V call is TRBV27, the J call TRBJ1-6; possible D gene TRBD1, 6 bases. V lost 2 bases, J lost 7 bases, and 15 bases lay in between. CDR3 length: 16 residues. The germline gives CDR1 MNHEY, CDR2 SMNVEV (reference sequence). Here the CDR3 reads CASSLVGHPSNSPLHF. The CDR3 DNA sequence: TGTGCCAGCAGTTTAGTGGGACACCCCTCGAATTCACCCCTCCACTTT.

This sequence joins TRBV7-9 and TRBJ1-4, with 7 positions matching TRBD1. CDR3 length equals 18 residues. Unmatched junction bases numbered 15, after V lost 5 bases and J lost 3 bases. The germline gives CDR1 SEHNR, CDR2 FQNEAQ (reference sequence). CDR3 sequence reads: CASSPNHVTGDSNEKLFF. The DNA of the CDR3 is TGTGCCAGCAGCCCGAATCACGTAACAGGGGATTCTAATGAAAAACTGTTTTTT.

V and J are TRBV9 and TRBJ2-1; 8 bases match TRBD1. The CDR3 is made up of 15 amino acids. V gave up 4 bases and J gave up 8 bases; unmatched junction bases: 11. Germline lookup yields CDR1 SGDLS and CDR2 YYNGEE. CDR3 amino acids: CASSFRGRIRDEQFF. The CDR3 coding sequence is TGTGCCAGCAGCTTCAGGGGGCGCATCCGTGATGAGCAGTTCTTC.

The chain employs TRBV6-1 and TRBJ1-6; D is uncertain. This CDR3 comprises 15 residues. Trimming stripped 1 base from V and 7 bases from J, with 11 bases between. The germline V gene has CDR1 MNHNS and CDR2 SASEGT. The CDR3 loop is CASSEGRLANSPLHF. CDR3 sequence (DNA): TGTGCCAGCAGTGAAGGGCGGTTAGCCAATTCACCCCTCCACTTT.